The rows below give T cell receptor beta chains drawn from one sample of a study of blood T cell repertoires in COVID-19. TCRdb keeps only in-frame clones here, not all; method: immunoSEQ multiplex PCR. The table lists over 300,000 clones, 80% to 90% of them singletons. Material: PBMCs or T cells enriched from blood (not recorded which). These receptors were collected from a man aged 25 to 45 who had recovered from COVID-19. CDR3s include the opening cysteine and the closing phenylalanine or tryptophan. The order of the fields is J gene, V gene, clone size, D gene, CDR3 DNA, CDR3 protein. D genes are given only for firm matches. The size of a clone is reported for some rows only, either as once, few or many, or as a class for expanded clones.

TRBJ1-1,TRBV30,once,.,TGTGCCTTTGGACAGCCTGAAGCTTTCTTT,CAFGQPEAFF
TRBJ2-5,TRBV18,.,TRBD1,TGTGCCAGCTCACCGCGAAATGGACAGGGGGAGACCCAGTACTTC,CASSPRNGQGETQYF
TRBJ1-1,TRBV12-3/TRBV12-4,.,.,TGTGCCAGCAGTTTTGTCGGGAACACTGAAGCTTTCTTT,CASSFVGNTEAFF
TRBJ1-2,TRBV12-3/TRBV12-4,.,TRBD1,TGTGCCAGCAGTACGGGACAGTATGGCTACACCTTC,CASSTGQYGYTF
TRBJ1-1,TRBV7-9,.,.,TGTGCCAGCAGCCTCCCCCTGGGGGGGAACACTGAAGCTTTCTTT,CASSLPLGGNTEAFF
TRBJ2-3,TRBV3-1/TRBV3-2,.,TRBD2,TGTGCCAGCAGCCCCCTAGCGGGGGGGCTTACAGATACGCAGTATTTT,CASSPLAGGLTDTQYF
TRBJ1-1,TRBV5-1,.,.,TGCGCCAGCAGCTTGGTTCAGGGCTCGACTGAAGCTTTCTTT,CASSLVQGSTEAFF
TRBJ1-5,TRBV5-1,few,.,TGCGCCAGCAGCTTGGATCAGGGAGGTCAGCCCCAGCATTTT,CASSLDQGGQPQHF
TRBJ1-4,TRBV25-1,.,.,TGTGCCAGCAGTGCGTACGGGGAAAAACTGTTTTTT,CASSAYGEKLFF
TRBJ1-2,TRBV19,few,.,TGTGCCAGTAGTCCCACAGGGTTCGGTGGCTACACCTTC,CASSPTGFGGYTF
TRBJ1-1,TRBV7-8,.,.,TGTGCCAGCAGCCCTCCTAACACTGAAGCTTTCTTT,CASSPPNTEAFF
TRBJ1-2,TRBV18,.,.,TGTGCCAGCTCACCAAGGACTATGACAGTCATCTATGGCTACACCTTC,CASSPRTMTVIYGYTF
TRBJ1-5,TRBV24-1,.,.,TGTGCCACCAGTGATTCAGGGGCAGGAAATCAGCCCCAGCATTTT,CATSDSGAGNQPQHF
TRBJ2-6,TRBV7-6,.,.,TGTGCCAGCAGCCAACAGGGATCTGGGGCCAACGTCCTGACTTTC,CASSQQGSGANVLTF